This is a list of T cell receptor beta chains from one sample in a study of post-analysis software for immune sequencing data. TCRdb passed the PCR reads through MiXCR, listing each CDR3 protein once. Of approximately 730,000 distinct CDR3 sequences in the sample, 25% to 30% are singletons; the top ten hold roughly 0.53%. The sample was blood. All receptors derive from a girl between 5 and 17 years old with multiple sclerosis. The CDR3 runs from the conserved cysteine through the conserved F or W. The D gene is left open where the match is weak. Clone size is stated in some rows and not others, as once, few, many or a class when expanded.

j_call	v_call	d_call	clone_size	cdr3_aa	cdr3_nt
TRBJ2-7	TRBV20-1	-	-	CSATPSERPTQVKYF	TGCAGTGCCACCCCCAGCGAGCGGCCCACGCAAGTTAAGTACTTC
TRBJ1-3	TRBV7-2	-	-	CASRPDRASGNTRYF	TGTGCCAGCAGACCCGACAGAGCCTCTGGAAACACCAGATATTTT
TRBJ1-5	TRBV20-1	TRBD1	-	CSGHSDRGPQHF	TGCAGTGGCCACTCGGACAGGGGACCCCAGCATTTT
TRBJ2-7	TRBV29-1	TRBD1	few	CSAAVGEGDSSYEQYF	TGCAGCGCTGCGGTGGGGGAAGGGGACAGCTCCTACGAGCAGTACTTC
TRBJ2-1	TRBV7-8	TRBD2	many	CASSPARGSGRAYNEQFF	TGTGCCAGCAGCCCGGCGCGGGGTAGCGGGAGGGCCTACAATGAGCAGTTCTTC
TRBJ2-7	TRBV7-2	-	few	CASSRRGPGMWYEQYF	TGTGCCAGCAGCCGCCGAGGGCCCGGGATGTGGTACGAGCAGTACTTC
TRBJ2-3	TRBV15	TRBD2	-	CATSRDPGGQVAQYF	TGTGCCACCAGCAGAGATCCGGGGGGTCAGGTCGCGCAGTATTTT
TRBJ2-5	TRBV9	TRBD2	-	CASSVAGVRETQYF	TGTGCCAGCAGCGTTGCGGGAGTCCGAGAGACCCAGTACTTC
TRBJ1-2	TRBV5-6	TRBD1	-	CASSADRGRGYTF	TGTGCCAGCAGCGCCGACAGGGGCCGTGGCTACACCTTC
TRBJ2-5	TRBV20-1	-	few	CSASGLPQETQYF	TGCAGTGCTAGCGGCCTACCCCAAGAGACCCAGTACTTC
TRBJ2-7	TRBV19	-	-	CFVLGCEQYF	TGTTTTGTCTTGGGCTGCGAGCAGTACTTC
TRBJ2-1	TRBV29-1	TRBD2	-	CSSKDTGGSAGGLGEQFF	TGCAGCTCGAAGGACACCGGAGGATCCGCGGGAGGATTGGGTGAGCAGTTCTTC
TRBJ1-6	TRBV7-9	-	-	CASSFPRGGGYNSPLHF	TGTGCCAGCAGCTTCCCGAGGGGAGGCGGGTATAATTCACCCCTCCACTTT
TRBJ2-5	TRBV5-1	-	-	CASSFPPRTQGGQETQYF	TGCGCCAGCAGCTTCCCCCCCAGGACACAGGGTGGGCAAGAGACCCAGTACTTC
TRBJ2-5	TRBV7-9	-	many	CASSFTETQYF	TGTGCCAGCAGCTTCACGGAGACCCAGTACTTC
TRBJ2-7	TRBV7-9	-	few	CASRFPGAANEQYF	TGTGCCAGCAGGTTCCCCGGGGCGGCTAACGAGCAGTACTTC